A selection of T cell receptor beta chains follows, all from one sample in a study of blood T cell repertoires in COVID-19. Assay used: immunoSEQ multiplex PCR; TCRdb lists only in-frame clones, some missing. Among a few hundred thousand clones listed, about 91% were seen once. The sample was PBMCs or T cells enriched from blood (not recorded which). These receptors all come from a woman in her 40s with acute COVID-19. CDR3s include the opening cysteine and the closing phenylalanine or tryptophan. The D gene is left open where the match is weak. The listing skips clone size in some rows; elsewhere it reads once, few, many or a size class.

clone size | D gene | J gene | V gene | CDR3 DNA | CDR3 protein
. | . | TRBJ2-7 | TRBV10-2 | TGCGCCAGCACCGAAAGTCCTAACTACGAGCAGTACTTC | CASTESPNYEQYF
once | . | TRBJ2-7 | TRBV24-1 | TGTGCCACCAGTGACCGGCACAGTTTAGAGTGGGAGCAGTACTTC | CATSDRHSLEWEQYF
. | TRBD1 | TRBJ1-4 | TRBV28 | TGTGCCAGCAACCGACAGGGATCAACTAATGAAAAACTGTTTTTT | CASNRQGSTNEKLFF
. | . | TRBJ1-3 | TRBV30 | TGTGCCTGGAGTGTGTCAGGGAGAAACACCATATATTTT | CAWSVSGRNTIYF
. | . | TRBJ1-4 | TRBV14 | TGTGCCAGCAGCCAAGATTGGCAGAATGAAAAACTGTTTTTT | CASSQDWQNEKLFF
. | TRBD1 | TRBJ1-1 | TRBV5-1 | TGCGCCAGCAGCCAGGGGGGTGGGTCAGGCGACATGAACACTGAAGCTTTCTTT | CASSQGGGSGDMNTEAFF
. | TRBD1 | TRBJ1-1 | TRBV6-5 | TGTGCCAGCACACGGGGACAGCTAGACACTGAAGCTTTCTTT | CASTRGQLDTEAFF
. | . | TRBJ1-5 | TRBV6-5 | TGTGCCAGCAGACAGACCTCCAACAATCAGCCCCAGCATTTT | CASRQTSNNQPQHF
. | TRBD1 | TRBJ2-5 | TRBV7-9 | TGTGCCAGCAGCTGGACAGGGGGCGTAAACCAAGAGACCCAGTACTTC | CASSWTGGVNQETQYF
. | . | TRBJ1-5 | TRBV19 | TGTGCCAGTAGTAGCACCGGGGGGAATCAGCCCCAGCATTTT | CASSSTGGNQPQHF
. | . | TRBJ1-2 | TRBV10-3 | TGTGCCATCAGTGAATACAGGGAAGAGCGTGGCTACACCTTC | CAISEYREERGYTF
. | . | TRBJ1-2 | TRBV12-3/TRBV12-4 | TGTGCCAGCAGTTACAGGGCGGGCTACACCTTC | CASSYRAGYTF
. | TRBD1 | TRBJ2-5 | TRBV30 | TGTGCCTGGAGTGAAGACAGGGAACGAGAGACCCAGTACTTC | CAWSEDRERETQYF
. | . | TRBJ1-5 | TRBV15 | TGTGCCACCAGCAGGGGGGGAAGAAATCAGCCCCAGCATTTT | CATSRGGRNQPQHF
. | . | TRBJ1-2 | TRBV7-9 | TGTGCCAGCAGCACTGACAGGCGGTGGAATGCCTTC | CASSTDRRWNAF
once | . | TRBJ1-4 | TRBV25-1 | TGTGCCAGCAGTGATGTTCAGGGTTTGATCGGTCAAGAAAAACTGTTTTTT | CASSDVQGLIGQEKLFF
once | TRBD2 | TRBJ2-1 | TRBV18 | TGTGCCAGCTCACCAGGACTAGCGGGAGGGGTTTACAATGAGCAGTTCTTC | CASSPGLAGGVYNEQFF
. | . | TRBJ2-5 | TRBV19 | TGTGCCAGTAGCCTCCCGCCCGGGACAATCCAAGAGACCCAGTACTTC | CASSLPPGTIQETQYF
. | . | TRBJ1-1 | TRBV2 | TGTGCCAGCAGCGTTAGTACAGGGAGCACTGAAGCTTTCTTT | CASSVSTGSTEAFF
. | TRBD2 | TRBJ2-1 | TRBV9 | TGTGCCAGCAGCCCTCGGTTTGGTAGCGGGATTCCCCACAATGAGCAGTTCTTC | CASSPRFGSGIPHNEQFF
. | . | TRBJ2-1 | TRBV11-3 | TGTGCCAGCAGAGGGGGAGGGTTCTCCTACAATGAGCAGTTCTTC | CASRGGGFSYNEQFF
. | . | TRBJ1-2 | TRBV28 | TGTGCCAGCAGTTTAGAGAGGCCCAGTGGCTACACCTTC | CASSLERPSGYTF
. | TRBD2 | TRBJ2-3 | TRBV5-6 | TGTGCCAGCAGCTTGGCCGGCCTAGCGGAACGCACAGATACGCAGTATTTT | CASSLAGLAERTDTQYF
. | TRBD1 | TRBJ1-4 | TRBV5-1 | TGCGCCAGCAGCTTTACCGGACAGGGGGAATTAGAAAAACTGTTTTTT | CASSFTGQGELEKLFF
. | TRBD1 | TRBJ1-4 | TRBV27 | TGTGCCAGCAGTCCGGACAGGTTTTTAACTAATGAAAAACTGTTTTTT | CASSPDRFLTNEKLFF
. | . | TRBJ1-4 | TRBV29-1 | TGCAGCGTTGAAGCGCCAGGCGAGGAAAAACTGTTTTTT | CSVEAPGEEKLFF
many | TRBD1 | TRBJ1-1 | TRBV4-1 | TGCGCCAGCAGCCCTCTTCCGGGGACAGTGAACACTGAAGCTTTCTTT | CASSPLPGTVNTEAFF
. | . | TRBJ1-4 | TRBV1 | TGCACCAGCAGCCAAGGCCCCCCTTACGACAGGGGGGGTTTCATTGTTGAAAAACTGTTTTTT | CTSSQGPPYDRGGFIVEKLFF
. | . | TRBJ2-3 | TRBV24-1 | TGTGCCACCAGTGAAACAAGCACAGATACGCAGTATTTT | CATSETSTDTQYF
. | . | TRBJ2-3 | TRBV7-8 | TGTGCCAGCAGCCCAACTAGCAACACAGATACGCAGTATTTT | CASSPTSNTDTQYF
. | . | TRBJ2-1 | TRBV7-2 | TGTGCCAGCAGCTCTCCCGGAGTTAATGAGCAGTTCTTC | CASSSPGVNEQFF
once | . | TRBJ2-5 | TRBV2 | TGTGCCAGCAGCGGAGATCAAGAGACCCAGTACTTC | CASSGDQETQYF
. | . | TRBJ2-1 | TRBV9 | TGTGCCAGCAGCGCCCCTATAGCAGGGTCCTACAATGAGCAGTTCTTC | CASSAPIAGSYNEQFF
few | . | TRBJ1-2 | TRBV7-9 | TGTGCCAGCAGCTTTCCGGGACACTTTCTCACCGGACATGGCTACACCTTC | CASSFPGHFLTGHGYTF
. | TRBD1 | TRBJ2-1 | TRBV19 | TGTGCCAGTAGTACCACAGGGGGGTGGGGCAATGAGCAGTTCTTC | CASSTTGGWGNEQFF
once | . | TRBJ1-4 | TRBV28 | TGTGCCAGCAGTTCCCTGGGGAGGGACACTAAACATATACTTCATGAAAAACTGTTTTTT | CASSSLGRDTKHILHEKLFF
. | . | TRBJ2-1 | TRBV30 | TGTGCCCGCGACAAGAGGGGGGGCGAGCAGTTCTTC | CARDKRGGEQFF
. | TRBD1 | TRBJ2-2 | TRBV2 | TGTGCCAGCAGTGAAGGCAGGGGGCGCGGGGAGCTGTTTTTT | CASSEGRGRGELFF
once | . | TRBJ2-4 | TRBV6-5 | TGTGCCAGCAGTACGGGGGACATTCAGTACTTC | CASSTGDIQYF
. | TRBD1 | TRBJ1-2 | TRBV28 | TGTGCCAGCAGTAATACAGGGGTGGCTGGCTACACCTTC | CASSNTGVAGYTF
. | . | TRBJ1-1 | TRBV4-2 | TGTGCCAGCAGACGGACCCGGGATCGGAGAGGTGAAGCTTTCTTT | CASRRTRDRRGEAFF
once | . | TRBJ1-1 | TRBV21-1 | TGTGCCAGCAGCAAAAAGGCGGGACAGGGGGACACTGAAGCTTTCTTT | CASSKKAGQGDTEAFF
. | . | TRBJ2-1 | TRBV12-3/TRBV12-4 | TGTGCCAGCAGTTTTGTCCCCATCAATGAGCAGTTCTTC | CASSFVPINEQFF
few | TRBD2 | TRBJ2-5 | TRBV19 | TGTGCCAGTAGTATGGGCGGGACTAGGGGGGAGACCCAGTACTTC | CASSMGGTRGETQYF
. | TRBD2 | TRBJ2-3 | TRBV3-1/TRBV3-2 | TGTGCCAGCAGCCCCCGACTAGCGGGCACAGATACGCAGTATTTT | CASSPRLAGTDTQYF
. | TRBD1 | TRBJ2-1 | TRBV9 | TGTGCCAGCAGCGGAGGCCTGAGGACAGGGACCTTGCACTCCTACAATGAGCAGTTCTTC | CASSGGLRTGTLHSYNEQFF
. | . | TRBJ2-1 | TRBV5-1 | TGCGCCAGCAGCTTGGGCCAGGAGGGCCATGAGCAGTTCTTC | CASSLGQEGHEQFF
. | TRBD1 | TRBJ1-5 | TRBV6-5 | TGTGCCAGCAGACGAGGGACAGGGATCAATCAGCCCCAGCATTTT | CASRRGTGINQPQHF
. | . | TRBJ1-2 | TRBV4-3 | TGCGCCAGCAGCCAGGGCAGCACTTATGGCTACACCTTC | CASSQGSTYGYTF
. | . | TRBJ1-6 | TRBV5-6 | TGTGCCAGCAGCTTGTCCGGCTATAATTCACCCCTCCACTTT | CASSLSGYNSPLHF
. | TRBD1 | TRBJ2-5 | TRBV5-1 | TGCGCCAGCAGCTTGAGGGGGCTAGGGGAGACCCAGTACTTC | CASSLRGLGETQYF
. | TRBD1 | TRBJ1-2 | TRBV14 | TGTGCCAGCAGCCCCGGACAGGGAACTTATGGCTACACCTTC | CASSPGQGTYGYTF
. | TRBD2 | TRBJ2-1 | TRBV15 | TGTGCCACCAGCAGGGAACCCGGGACTAGCTTCGTCAATGAGCAGTTCTTC | CATSREPGTSFVNEQFF
. | TRBD2 | TRBJ2-1 | TRBV24-1 | TGTGCCACCAGTGATCCGGGACTAGCGTACAATGAGCAGTTCTTC | CATSDPGLAYNEQFF
. | . | TRBJ1-1 | TRBV28 | TGTGCCAGCAGCGACCCACCAGGGGCCATGAACACTGAAGCTTTCTTT | CASSDPPGAMNTEAFF
. | TRBD2 | TRBJ2-5 | TRBV4-3 | TGCGCCAGCAGCCAAGGGACTAGCGGGAGGGCCGGGGAGACCCAGTACTTC | CASSQGTSGRAGETQYF
. | TRBD1 | TRBJ2-3 | TRBV10-3 | TGTGCCATCAGTGACCCGGGACAGGGGTTTACTAGCACAGATACGCAGTATTTT | CAISDPGQGFTSTDTQYF
. | TRBD1 | TRBJ1-5 | TRBV6-2/TRBV6-3 | TGTGCCAGCAGTACCCGGACAGGGATGAATCAGCCCCAGCATTTT | CASSTRTGMNQPQHF